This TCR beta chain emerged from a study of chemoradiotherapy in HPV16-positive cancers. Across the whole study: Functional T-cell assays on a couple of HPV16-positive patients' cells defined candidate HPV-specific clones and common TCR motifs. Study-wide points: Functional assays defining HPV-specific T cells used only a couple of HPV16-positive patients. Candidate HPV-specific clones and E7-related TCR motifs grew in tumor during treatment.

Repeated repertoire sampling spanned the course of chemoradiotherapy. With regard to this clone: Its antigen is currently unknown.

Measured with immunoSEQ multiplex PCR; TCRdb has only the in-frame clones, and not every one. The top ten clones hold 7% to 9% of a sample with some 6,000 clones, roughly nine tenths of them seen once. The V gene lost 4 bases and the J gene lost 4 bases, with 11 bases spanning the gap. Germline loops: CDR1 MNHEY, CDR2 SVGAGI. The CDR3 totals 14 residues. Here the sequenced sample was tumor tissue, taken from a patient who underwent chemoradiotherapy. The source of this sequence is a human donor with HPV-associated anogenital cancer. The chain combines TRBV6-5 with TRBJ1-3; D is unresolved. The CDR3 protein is CASSLIGHGNTIYF. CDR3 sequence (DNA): TGTGCCAGCAGTTTAATAGGGCACGGAAACACCATATATTTT.